This T cell receptor (beta chain) was retrieved from a study of identical twins. Whole-study findings and limits: Not following the same donors, the study drew its conclusions from cross-sectional statistical analysis. Within twin pairs, the out-of-frame alpha sequences they shared showed excess low generation probability. Models, which agreed with sharing between unrelated individuals, nonetheless underestimated the out-of-frame TCR alpha sharing seen in monozygotic twins.

This clonotype has a handful of counts. Its antigen is currently unknown. Template switching, a step in the protocol, added a universal primer site, and cDNA carried unique molecular identifiers. TCRdb processed the 5' RACE reads anew with MiXCR; each CDR3 protein has one entry. The table records hundreds of thousands of distinct CDR3 sequences, over 9% of them present only once. The CDR3 is made up of 13 amino acids. Germline assignment: CDR1 MNHEY and CDR2 SVGAGI. The V and J ends lost 2 bases and 7 bases respectively, with 11 bases between them. This sample was shared with a second study, whose subject was yellow fever vaccine responses in identical twins.

The V call is TRBV6-5, the J call TRBJ2-5, with no clear D. Sequencing used CD8+ T cells sorted from blood. This clonotype originated in a woman under 30 in good health. CDR3 nucleotides: TGTGCCAGCAGTTACGTCCAACTGGGGACCCAGTACTTC. Translation gives CASSYVQLGTQYF.